This entry lists 11 T cell receptor beta chains sequenced from one sample in a study of T cell changes during pregnancy in multiple sclerosis. Sequenced by immunoSEQ multiplex PCR; TCRdb stores in-frame clones only, minus some. The sample consists of approximately 100,000 clones, 90% to 95% of them appearing once. The sample consisted of peripheral blood, taken in the third trimester of pregnancy. Receptors originate from a female donor with multiple sclerosis, enrolled in a pregnancy study.

The V call is TRBV18, the J call TRBJ2-5; possible D gene TRBD1, 5 bases. The germline V gene encodes CDR1 KGHSH and CDR2 LQKENI. With 1 base removed from V and 2 bases from J, the gap between germline ends came to 11 bases. The CDR3 loop spans 15 amino acids. The CDR3, as DNA: TGTGCCAGCTCACCACGGAAGACAGTTCAAGAGACCCAGTACTTC. It codes for CASSPRKTVQETQYF. The full variable domain, with the rest looked up from reference TRBV18 and TRBJ2-5, is NAGVMQNPRHLVRRRGQEARLRCSPMKGHSHVYWYRQLPEEGLKFMVYLQKENIIDESGMPKERFSAEFPKEGPSILRIQQVVRGDSAAYFCASSPRKTVQETQYFGPGTRLLVL.

The J gene is TRBJ2-7, the V gene TRBV5-1; 7 nucleotides line up with TRBD1. This CDR3 is 13 amino acids long. Germline CDR1 and CDR2: SGHRS and YFSETQ. V gave up 5 bases and J gave up 3 bases; unmatched junction bases: 5. The CDR3 DNA reads TGCGCCAGCAGTATGACAGGGAACTACGAGCAGTACTTC. This codes for CASSMTGNYEQYF.

V gene TRBV2 combines with J gene TRBJ1-2; D uncertain. The CDR3 extends over 12 amino acids. V shed 6 bases and J shed 5 bases, with 10 bases lying between them. CDR1 SNHLY and CDR2 FYNNEI come from the germline V gene. CDR3 in DNA: TGTGCCAGCAGCACGGACTGGTATGGCTACACCTTC. It encodes CASSTDWYGYTF.

The chain has TRBV7-9 and TRBJ2-7; tentatively, D is TRBD2 (6 bases). CDR1 is SEHNR and CDR2 is FQNEAQ in the germline V gene (reference sequence). The CDR3 covers 15 residues. V shed 2 bases and J shed 1 base, with 12 bases lying between them. For the CDR3, the DNA is TGTGCCAGCAGCTTAAGATCAGCGGGTTCCTACGAGCAGTACTTC. It codes for CASSLRSAGSYEQYF.

The chain recombines TRBV6-4 with TRBJ2-7, with D tentatively TRBD1 (6 bases). This CDR3 has 15 residues. V was shortened by 4 bases and J by 5 bases, with 18 bases between the two germline ends. Looked up from germline, CDR1 is MRHNA and CDR2 is SNTAGT. Here the CDR3 reads CASSVGGHPGDEQYF. CDR3 in DNA: TGTGCCAGCAGTGTTGGGGGACACCCGGGCGACGAGCAGTACTTC.

The rearrangement joins TRBV5-1 to TRBJ1-1; no definite D call. Trimming shortened V by 0 bases and J by 5 bases, and 11 bases separated the two germline ends. CDR3 size: 14 residues. Germline CDR1 SGHRS, CDR2 YFSETQ. CDR3 protein: CASSLAGKGTEAFF. In DNA form, the CDR3 reads TGCGCCAGCAGCTTGGCCGGGAAGGGAACTGAAGCTTTCTTT.

The rearrangement uses TRBV6-5 and TRBJ2-1, with 7 bases that match TRBD2. The germline gives CDR1 MNHEY, CDR2 SVGAGI. The ends lost 6 bases at V and 6 bases at J; junction bases unmatched: 5. This CDR3 spans 13 amino acids. For the CDR3, the DNA is TGTGCCAGCAGCGGACTAGTAGGCAATGAGCAGTTCTTC. It yields the protein CASSGLVGNEQFF.

The rearrangement joins TRBV7-5 to TRBJ2-3; TRBD1 is taken as the D call from the table, unchecked against the DNA. TRBV7-5 is given as a pseudogene. The CDR3 sequence is 15 residues long. The DNA for the CDR3 is TGTGCCAGAAGCTGCCGGGACAGGGAGGATGGTACGCAGTATTTT. Translating gives CARSCRDREDGTQYF.

CDR3 sequence reads: CASTTASGPYEQYF. The CDR3 region has the DNA TGTGCCAGCACCACCGCTAGCGGTCCTTACGAGCAGTACTTC. This chain connects TRBV7-9 to TRBJ2-7; 7 nucleotides agree with TRBD2. The length of the CDR3 is 14 residues. The V and J ends lost 7 bases and 4 bases, in that order; junction bases with no gene match: 10. Germline V gives CDR1 SEHNR, CDR2 FQNEAQ (reference sequence).

The V call is TRBV30, the J call TRBJ2-2; D perhaps matches TRBD2 (6 bases). Germline V lookup: CDR1 GTSNPN, CDR2 SVGIG (reference sequence). Trimming cost V 3 bases and J 2 bases, with 10 bases left between them. This CDR3 region has 14 residues. The CDR3 nucleotides are TGTGCCTGGAGGACTAGGACTAACACCGGGGAGCTGTTTTTT. This sequence encodes CAWRTRTNTGELFF.

This chain connects TRBV2 to TRBJ2-7; 7 bases are shared with TRBD1. CDR3 length equals 12 residues. The V segment lost 7 bases and the J segment 3 bases; nucleotides outside the gene matches: 3. CDR1 is SNHLY, CDR2 FYNNEI, per germline. CDR3 sequence reads: CASITGVYEQYF. Here the CDR3 DNA reads TGTGCCAGCATCACAGGGGTCTACGAGCAGTACTTC. The full variable domain, its missing parts supplied by reference TRBV2 and TRBJ2-7, is EPEVTQTPSHQVTQMGQEVILRCVPISNHLYFYWYRQILGQKVEFLVSFYNNEISEKSEIFDDQFSVERPDGSNFTLKIRSTKLEDSAMYFCASITGVYEQYFGPGTRLTVT.